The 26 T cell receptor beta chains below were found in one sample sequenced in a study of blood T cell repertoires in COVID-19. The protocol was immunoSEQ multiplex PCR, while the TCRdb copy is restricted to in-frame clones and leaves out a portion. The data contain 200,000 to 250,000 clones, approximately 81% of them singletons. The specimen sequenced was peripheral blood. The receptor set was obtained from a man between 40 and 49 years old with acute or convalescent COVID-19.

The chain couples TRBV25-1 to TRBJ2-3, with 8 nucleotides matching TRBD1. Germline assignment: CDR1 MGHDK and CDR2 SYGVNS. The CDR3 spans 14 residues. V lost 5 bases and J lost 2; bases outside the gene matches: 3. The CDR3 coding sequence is TGTGCCAGCAGTCGGACAGGGCCCACAGATACGCAGTATTTT. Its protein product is CASSRTGPTDTQYF.

The CDR3 nucleotides read TGTGCCAGCAGCGGAGGACAGGCGGGAAATCAGCCCCAGCATTTT. This codes for CASSGGQAGNQPQHF. The genes are TRBV28 and TRBJ1-5, with 7 bases fitting TRBD1. V shed 6 bases and J 4 bases; nucleotides not matched to a gene: 9. The germline gives CDR1 MDHEN, CDR2 SYDVKM. CDR3 length equals 15 residues.

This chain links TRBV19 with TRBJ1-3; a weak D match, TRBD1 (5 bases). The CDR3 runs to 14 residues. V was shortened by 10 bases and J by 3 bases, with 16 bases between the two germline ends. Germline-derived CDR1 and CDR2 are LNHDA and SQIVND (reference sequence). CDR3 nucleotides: TGTGCCACTTCCCCCGCAGGGATTGGAAACACCATATATTTT. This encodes CATSPAGIGNTIYF.

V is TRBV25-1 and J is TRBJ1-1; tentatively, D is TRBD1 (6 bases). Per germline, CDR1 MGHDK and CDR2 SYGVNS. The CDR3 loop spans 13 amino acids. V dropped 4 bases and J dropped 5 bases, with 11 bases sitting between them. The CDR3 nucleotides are TGTGCCAGCAGTGTCCCACAGGGTACTGAAGCTTTCTTT. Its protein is CASSVPQGTEAFF.

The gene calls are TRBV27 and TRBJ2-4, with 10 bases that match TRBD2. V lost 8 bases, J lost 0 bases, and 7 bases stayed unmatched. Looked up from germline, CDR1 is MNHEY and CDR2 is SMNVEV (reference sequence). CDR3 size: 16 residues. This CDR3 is CASSSLAGVAKNIQYF. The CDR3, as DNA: TGTGCCAGCTCTTCCCTAGCGGGGGTAGCCAAAAACATTCAGTACTTC.

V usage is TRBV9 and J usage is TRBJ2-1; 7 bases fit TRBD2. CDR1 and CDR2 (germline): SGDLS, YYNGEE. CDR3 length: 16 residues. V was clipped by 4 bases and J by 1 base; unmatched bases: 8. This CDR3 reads CASSFPSGVSYNEQFF. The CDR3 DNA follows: TGTGCCAGCAGCTTCCCCAGCGGGGTTTCCTACAATGAGCAGTTCTTC.

The CDR3: CASSNRALHYGYTF. The CDR3 region has the DNA TGTGCCAGCAGCAACCGAGCACTACACTATGGCTACACCTTC. The chain joins TRBV3-1 (or the pseudogene TRBV3-2) to TRBJ1-2; D gene uncertain. Germline CDR1 and CDR2: LGHDT and YNNKEL (reference sequence). This CDR3 has 14 residues. V was pared by 5 bases and J by 3 bases, with 13 bases between.

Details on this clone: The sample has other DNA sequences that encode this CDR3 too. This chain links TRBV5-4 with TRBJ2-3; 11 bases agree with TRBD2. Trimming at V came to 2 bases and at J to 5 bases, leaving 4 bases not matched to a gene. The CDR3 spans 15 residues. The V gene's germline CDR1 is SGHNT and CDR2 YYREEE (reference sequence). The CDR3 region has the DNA TGTGCCAGCAGCTTTAGCGGGGGGGCGAAAGATACGCAGTATTTT. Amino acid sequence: CASSFSGGAKDTQYF.

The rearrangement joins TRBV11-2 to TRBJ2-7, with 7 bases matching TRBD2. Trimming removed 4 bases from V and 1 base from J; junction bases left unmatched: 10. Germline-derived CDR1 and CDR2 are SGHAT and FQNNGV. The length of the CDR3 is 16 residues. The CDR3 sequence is CASSSPTGLLSYEQYF. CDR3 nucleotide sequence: TGTGCCAGCAGCTCCCCTACGGGACTATTATCCTACGAGCAGTACTTC.

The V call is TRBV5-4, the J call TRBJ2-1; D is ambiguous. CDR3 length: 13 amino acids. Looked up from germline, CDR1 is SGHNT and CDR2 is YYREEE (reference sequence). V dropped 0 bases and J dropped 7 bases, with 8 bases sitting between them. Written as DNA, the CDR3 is TGTGCCAGCAGCTTGGAGTCCGGGAATGAGCAGTTCTTC. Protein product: CASSLESGNEQFF.

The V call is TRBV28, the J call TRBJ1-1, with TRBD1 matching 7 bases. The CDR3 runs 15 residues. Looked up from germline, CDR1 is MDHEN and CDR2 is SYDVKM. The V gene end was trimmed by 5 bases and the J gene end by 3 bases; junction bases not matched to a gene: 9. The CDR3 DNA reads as TGTGCCAGCAGTGAGACAGGGCGGGTGGACACTGAAGCTTTCTTT. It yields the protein CASSETGRVDTEAFF.

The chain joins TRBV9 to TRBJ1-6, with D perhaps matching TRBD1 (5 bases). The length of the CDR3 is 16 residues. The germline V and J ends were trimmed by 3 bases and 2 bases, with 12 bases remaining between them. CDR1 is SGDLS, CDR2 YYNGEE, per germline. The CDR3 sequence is CASSASGIPYNSPLHF. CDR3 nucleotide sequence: TGTGCCAGCAGCGCCTCAGGGATTCCCTATAATTCACCCCTCCACTTT.

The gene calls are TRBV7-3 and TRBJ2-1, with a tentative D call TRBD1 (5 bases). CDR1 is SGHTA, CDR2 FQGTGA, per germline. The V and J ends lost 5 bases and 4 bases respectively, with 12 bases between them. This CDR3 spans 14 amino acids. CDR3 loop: CASSLIPGYNEQFF. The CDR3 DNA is TGTGCCAGCAGCCTCATACCAGGGTACAATGAGCAGTTCTTC.

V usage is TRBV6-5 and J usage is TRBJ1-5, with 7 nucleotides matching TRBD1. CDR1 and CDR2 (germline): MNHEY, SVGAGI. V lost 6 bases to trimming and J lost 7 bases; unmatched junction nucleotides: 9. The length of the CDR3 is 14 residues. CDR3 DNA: TGTGCCAGCAGCTTCGGACAGGCACGGCAGCCCCAGCATTTT. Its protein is CASSFGQARQPQHF.

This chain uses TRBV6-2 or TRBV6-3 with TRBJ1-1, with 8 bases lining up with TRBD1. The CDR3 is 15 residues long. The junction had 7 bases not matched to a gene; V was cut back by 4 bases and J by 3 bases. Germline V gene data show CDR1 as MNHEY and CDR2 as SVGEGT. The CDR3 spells CASSWSGQGYTEAFF. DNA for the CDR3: TGTGCCAGCAGTTGGTCAGGACAGGGATACACTGAAGCTTTCTTT.

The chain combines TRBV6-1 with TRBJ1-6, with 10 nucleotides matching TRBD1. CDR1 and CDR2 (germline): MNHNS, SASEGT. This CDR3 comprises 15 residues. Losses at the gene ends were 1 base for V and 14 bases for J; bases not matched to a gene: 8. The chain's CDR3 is CASSEGGTGVSTLHF. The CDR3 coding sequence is TGTGCCAGCAGTGAAGGAGGGACAGGGGTCTCAACCCTCCACTTT.

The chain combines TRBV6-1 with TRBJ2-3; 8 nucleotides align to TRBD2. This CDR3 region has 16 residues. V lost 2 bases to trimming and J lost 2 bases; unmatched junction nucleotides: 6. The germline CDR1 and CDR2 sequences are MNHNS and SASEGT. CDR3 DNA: TGTGCCAGCAGTGAACAGCGGACTAGCTTCACAGATACGCAGTATTTT. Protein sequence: CASSEQRTSFTDTQYF.

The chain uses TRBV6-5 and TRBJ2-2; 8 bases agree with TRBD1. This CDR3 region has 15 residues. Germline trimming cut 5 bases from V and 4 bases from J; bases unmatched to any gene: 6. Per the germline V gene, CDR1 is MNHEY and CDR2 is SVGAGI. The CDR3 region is CASSQQGASTGELFF. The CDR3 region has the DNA TGTGCCAGCAGTCAGCAGGGGGCGAGCACCGGGGAGCTGTTTTTT.

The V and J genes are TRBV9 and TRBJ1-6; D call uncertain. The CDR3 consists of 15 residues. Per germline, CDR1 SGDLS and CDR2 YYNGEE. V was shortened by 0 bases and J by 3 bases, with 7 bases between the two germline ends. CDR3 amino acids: CASSVGPSYNSPLHF. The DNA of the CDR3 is TGTGCCAGCAGCGTAGGCCCGAGCTATAATTCACCCCTCCACTTT. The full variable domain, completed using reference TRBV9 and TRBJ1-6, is DSGVTQTPKHLITATGQRVTLRCSPRSGDLSVYWYQQSLDQGLQFLIQYYNGEERAKGNILERFSAQQFPDLHSELNLSSLELGDSALYFCASSVGPSYNSPLHFGNGTRLTVT.

CDR3 loop: CASSYSGAFSSYEQYF. The CDR3 bases are TGTGCCAGCAGTTACTCGGGGGCTTTTAGCTCCTACGAGCAGTACTTC. J is TRBJ2-7 and V is TRBV6-5; possibly TRBD1 for D (6 bases). CDR3 length equals 16 residues. V was shortened by 0 bases and J by 0 bases, with 12 bases between the two germline ends. CDR1 is MNHEY, CDR2 SVGAGI, per germline.

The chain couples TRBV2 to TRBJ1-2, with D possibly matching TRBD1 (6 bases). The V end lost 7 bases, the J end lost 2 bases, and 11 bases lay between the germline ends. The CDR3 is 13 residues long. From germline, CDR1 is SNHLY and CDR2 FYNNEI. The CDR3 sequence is CASTRDINYGYTF. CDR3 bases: TGTGCCAGCACCCGGGACATAAACTATGGCTACACCTTC.

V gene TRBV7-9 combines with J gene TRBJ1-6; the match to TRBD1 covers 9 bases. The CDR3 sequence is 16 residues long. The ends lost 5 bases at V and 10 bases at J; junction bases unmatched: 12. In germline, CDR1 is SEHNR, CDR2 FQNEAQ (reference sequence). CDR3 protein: CASSLASGTGKSPLHF. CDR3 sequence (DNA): TGTGCCAGCAGCCTTGCATCCGGGACAGGGAAGTCACCCCTCCACTTT.

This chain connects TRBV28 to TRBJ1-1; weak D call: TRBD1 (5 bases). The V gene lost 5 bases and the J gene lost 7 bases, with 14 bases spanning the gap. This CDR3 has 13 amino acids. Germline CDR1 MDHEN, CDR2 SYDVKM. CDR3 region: CASSPRTRGEAFF. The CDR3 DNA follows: TGTGCCAGCAGTCCTCGGACACGAGGTGAAGCTTTCTTT.

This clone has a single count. CDR3 sequence: CASSQTSGGDNEQFF. CDR3 nucleotides: TGTGCCAGCAGCCAGACTAGCGGGGGGGACAATGAGCAGTTCTTC. The chain is built from TRBV5-4 and TRBJ2-1; 14 nucleotides line up with TRBD2. CDR1 is SGHNT and CDR2 is YYREEE in the germline V gene (reference sequence). Trimming at V came to 4 bases and at J to 5 bases, leaving 2 bases not matched to a gene. The CDR3 loop spans 15 amino acids.

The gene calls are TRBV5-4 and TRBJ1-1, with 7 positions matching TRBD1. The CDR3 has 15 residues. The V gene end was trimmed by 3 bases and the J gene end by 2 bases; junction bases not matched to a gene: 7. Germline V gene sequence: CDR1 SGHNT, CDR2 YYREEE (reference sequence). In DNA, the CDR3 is TGTGCCAGCAGCTCAGGGGGACAGACCAACACTGAAGCTTTCTTT. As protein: CASSSGGQTNTEAFF.

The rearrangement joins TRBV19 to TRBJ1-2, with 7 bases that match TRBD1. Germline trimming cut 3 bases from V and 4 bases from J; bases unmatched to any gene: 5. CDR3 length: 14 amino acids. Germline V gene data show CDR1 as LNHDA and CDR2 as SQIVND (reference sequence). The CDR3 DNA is TGTGCCAGTAGTATTATAGAGGGGGCCTATGGCTACACCTTC. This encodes CASSIIEGAYGYTF.